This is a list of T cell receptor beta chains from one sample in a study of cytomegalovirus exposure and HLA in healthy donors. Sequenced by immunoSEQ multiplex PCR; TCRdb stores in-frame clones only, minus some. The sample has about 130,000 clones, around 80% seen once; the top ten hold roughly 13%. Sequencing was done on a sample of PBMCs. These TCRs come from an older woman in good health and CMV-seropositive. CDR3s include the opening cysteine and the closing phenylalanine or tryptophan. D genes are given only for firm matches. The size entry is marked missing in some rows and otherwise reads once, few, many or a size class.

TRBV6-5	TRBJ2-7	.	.	CASSLARTYEQYF	TGTGCCAGCAGCCTAGCGCGTACCTACGAGCAGTACTTC
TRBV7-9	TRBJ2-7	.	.	CSSSLGSPEQYF	TGTTCCAGCAGCTTAGGGAGTCCCGAGCAGTACTTC
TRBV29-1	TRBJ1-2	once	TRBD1	CSVRDRGYGYTF	TGCAGCGTTAGGGACAGGGGATATGGCTACACCTTC
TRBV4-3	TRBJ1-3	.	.	CASSQDDTIYF	TGCGCCAGCAGCCAAGACGACACCATATATTTT
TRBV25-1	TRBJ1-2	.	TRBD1	CASSDSDRDYGYTF	TGTGCCAGCAGTGACTCCGACAGGGATTATGGCTACACCTTC
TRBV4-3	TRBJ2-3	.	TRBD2	CASSPQTSGGYTDTQYF	TGCGCCAGCAGCCCCCAGACTAGCGGGGGCTACACAGATACGCAGTATTTT
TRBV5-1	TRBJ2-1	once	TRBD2	CASSLAAGALNEQFF	TGCGCCAGCAGCTTGGCGGCGGGAGCTCTCAATGAGCAGTTCTTC
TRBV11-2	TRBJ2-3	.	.	CASKVLREATDTQYF	TGTGCCAGCAAGGTTTTGAGAGAGGCAACAGATACGCAGTATTTT
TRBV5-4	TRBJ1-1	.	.	CASSLARYTEAFF	TGTGCCAGCAGCTTGGCTAGGTACACTGAAGCTTTCTTT
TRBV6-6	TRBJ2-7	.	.	CASREPTGEQYF	TGTGCCAGCAGGGAACCAACAGGGGAGCAGTACTTC
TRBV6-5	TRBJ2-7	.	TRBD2	CASSYLTSRTYEQYF	TGTGCCAGCAGTTACTTGACTAGCAGAACCTACGAGCAGTACTTC
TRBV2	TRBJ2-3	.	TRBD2	CASSPLMGGTDTQYF	TGTGCCAGCAGTCCGCTGATGGGAGGGACAGATACGCAGTATTTT
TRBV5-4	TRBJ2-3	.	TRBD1	CASSLAVQGADTQYF	TGTGCCAGCAGCTTGGCCGTACAGGGGGCAGATACGCAGTATTTT
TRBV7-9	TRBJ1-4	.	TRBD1	CASSLGRTGANEKLFF	TGTGCCAGCAGCTTGGGGAGGACAGGGGCGAATGAAAAACTGTTTTTT
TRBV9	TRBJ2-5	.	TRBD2	CASSLEVAGGQETQYF	TGTGCCAGCAGCCTCGAAGTAGCGGGGGGACAAGAGACCCAGTACTTC
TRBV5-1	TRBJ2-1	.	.	CASSPGHDVGNEQFF	TGCGCCAGCAGCCCGGGACACGATGTTGGTAATGAGCAGTTCTTC
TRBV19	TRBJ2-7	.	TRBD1	CASSALGTGFIDSYEQYF	TGTGCCAGTAGTGCACTTGGGACAGGGTTCATAGATTCCTACGAGCAGTACTTC
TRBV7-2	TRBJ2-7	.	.	CASSLDAGPYEQYF	TGTGCCAGCAGCTTAGATGCGGGCCCCTACGAGCAGTACTTC
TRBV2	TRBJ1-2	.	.	CASRGAGLANYGYTF	TGTGCCAGCAGAGGGGCGGGGCTAGCTAACTATGGCTACACCTTC
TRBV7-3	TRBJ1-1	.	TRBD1	CASSSRQGSEAFF	TGTGCCAGCAGCTCAAGACAGGGATCTGAAGCTTTCTTT
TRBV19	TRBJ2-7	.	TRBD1	CASRDSHSYEQYF	TGTGCCAGTCGGGACAGCCACTCCTACGAGCAGTACTTC
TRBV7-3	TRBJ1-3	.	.	CASSLGHGNTIYF	TGTGCCAGCAGCTTAGGACATGGAAACACCATATATTTT